A single sample gave rise to the 17 T cell receptor beta chains below, sequenced in a study of blood T cell repertoires in COVID-19. Clones were sequenced by immunoSEQ multiplex PCR, and TCRdb holds only the in-frame ones, with some missing. This table has about 480,000 clones, about nine tenths appearing once. Source material: PBMCs or T cells enriched from blood (not recorded which). The receptors originated from a woman in her sixties who had recovered from COVID-19.

The V call is TRBV6-5, the J call TRBJ2-7, with D perhaps TRBD1 (6 bases). V gave up 4 bases and J gave up 5 bases, with 12 bases separating them. The CDR3 is made up of 13 amino acids. Germline V lookup: CDR1 MNHEY, CDR2 SVGAGI. The CDR3 loop reads CASSSLQGHEQYV. As DNA, the CDR3 is TGTGCCAGCAGTTCATTACAGGGCCACGAGCAGTACGTC.

The chain combines TRBV3-1 (or the pseudogene TRBV3-2) with TRBJ2-6; D may be TRBD2 (6 bases). V lost 3 bases and J lost 0, with 12 bases in between. This CDR3 spans 17 amino acids. Germline V lookup: CDR1 LGHDT, CDR2 YNNKEL (reference sequence). This CDR3 reads CASSHAGSSSGANVLTF. The CDR3 DNA reads TGTGCCAGCAGCCATGCGGGGTCTAGCTCTGGGGCCAACGTCCTGACTTTC.

The rearrangement joins TRBV12-3 or TRBV12-4 to TRBJ1-1; no firm D call. Deletions cut 0 bases from V and 3 bases from J, with 5 bases between. The CDR3 covers 13 residues. CDR3 coding DNA: TGTGCCAGCAGTTTAGCCCCCGACACTGAAGCTTTCTTT. Its protein is CASSLAPDTEAFF.

V and J are TRBV11-2 and TRBJ1-2; D is perhaps TRBD1 (5 bases). The CDR3 length is 16 residues. Trimming stripped 2 bases from V and 4 bases from J, with 17 bases between. The germline gives CDR1 SGHAT, CDR2 FQNNGV. CDR3 bases: TGTGCCAGCAGCTTATCCACAGGAAGGGATGTCTATGGCTACACCTTC. Its protein is CASSLSTGRDVYGYTF.

The rearrangement uses TRBV24-1 and TRBJ2-2, with TRBD1 identical over 7 bases. The ends lost 0 bases at V and 3 bases at J; junction bases unmatched: 3. This CDR3 is 16 amino acids long. CDR1 and CDR2 (germline): KGHDR, SFDVKD. The CDR3 loop is CATSDLKGADTGELFF. The CDR3 region has the DNA TGTGCCACCAGTGATTTGAAGGGGGCAGACACCGGGGAGCTGTTTTTT.

The CDR3 nucleotides are TGTGCCAGCAGTGAATATGGAGGGGCTGGCAATGAGCAGTTCTTC. Its translation: CASSEYGGAGNEQFF. The chain recombines TRBV25-1 with TRBJ2-1; maybe TRBD2 (6 bases). The CDR3 sequence is 15 residues long. Germline CDR1 and CDR2: MGHDK and SYGVNS. V was trimmed by 0 bases and J by 6 bases, leaving 12 bases between them.

V usage is TRBV6-2 or TRBV6-3 and J usage is TRBJ1-3; no reliable D call. V was trimmed by 3 bases and J by 1 base, leaving 19 bases between them. CDR3 length equals 18 residues. The germline CDR1 and CDR2 sequences are MNHEY and SVGEGT. The DNA of the CDR3 is TGTGCCAGCAGTTATGGGTTATACGGACGGGAATCTGGAAACACCATATATTTT. This sequence encodes CASSYGLYGRESGNTIYF.

The CDR3, as DNA: TGTGCCAGCAGCCCCGGAAGGAGCTCTGGAAACACCATATATTTT. Encoded protein: CASSPGRSSGNTIYF. This chain connects TRBV13 to TRBJ1-3; D remains unclear. Trimming cost V 5 bases and J 0 bases, with 11 bases left between them. CDR3 length: 15 residues. Germline V CDR1 and CDR2: PRHDT, FYEKMQ (reference sequence).

J is TRBJ2-1 and V is TRBV9; D possibly corresponds to TRBD2 (6 bases). The CDR3 contains 15 residues. The germline V gene encodes CDR1 SGDLS and CDR2 YYNGEE. V was cut by 2 bases and J by 7 bases, with 16 bases left in between. CDR3 bases: TGTGCCAGCAGCGTTCTGTCTAGCGCGGGGAATGAGCAGTTCTTC. Residues: CASSVLSSAGNEQFF.

The chain is built from TRBV4-1 and TRBJ2-7; TRBD2 is a possible D gene (5 bases). Trimming cost V 8 bases and J 10 bases, with 18 bases left between them. In germline, CDR1 is MGHRA, CDR2 YSYEKL. This CDR3 region has 12 residues. The CDR3 loop reads CASSADGVAQYF. The CDR3 DNA reads TGCGCCAGCTCGGCGGACGGGGTGGCTCAGTACTTC.

The chain has TRBV5-1 and TRBJ2-2; 7 nucleotides line up with TRBD1. V dropped 2 bases and J dropped 3; count of bases not matched to a gene: 7. This CDR3 is built from 16 residues. Germline loops: CDR1 SGHRS, CDR2 YFSETQ. CDR3 DNA: TGCGCCAGCAGCTTCCTACCAACAGGGGACACCGGGGAGCTGTTTTTT. Its protein is CASSFLPTGDTGELFF.

This clone showed up just once. The rearrangement uses TRBV7-6 and TRBJ2-7; 8 nucleotides match TRBD1. This CDR3 has 15 residues. Per germline, CDR1 SGHVS and CDR2 FNYEAQ. Trimming removed 3 bases from V and 1 base from J; junction bases left unmatched: 5. The CDR3 is CASSLDRAISYEQYF. CDR3 in DNA: TGTGCCAGCAGCTTGGACAGGGCAATATCCTACGAGCAGTACTTC.

The chain combines TRBV11-3 with TRBJ2-1, with D perhaps TRBD2 (5 bases). V was pared by 7 bases and J by 4 bases, with 17 bases between. CDR1 and CDR2 from the germline V gene are SGHNT and YENEEA. The CDR3 is made up of 15 amino acids. The CDR3 reads CASTPRGYGYNEQFF. Written as DNA, the CDR3 is TGTGCCAGCACCCCCCGGGGATATGGGTACAATGAGCAGTTCTTC.

The chain uses TRBV7-6 and TRBJ1-1; D is perhaps TRBD1 (5 bases). The CDR3 is made up of 14 amino acids. The V gene lost 1 base and the J gene lost 4 bases, with 10 bases spanning the gap. In germline, CDR1 is SGHVS, CDR2 FNYEAQ. The CDR3, as DNA: TGTGCCAGCAGCTTAGTGGGGGGTGTCACTGAAGCTTTCTTT. Translated: CASSLVGGVTEAFF.

This chain's CDR3 is CATSDSGFNQPQHF. Written as DNA, the CDR3 is TGTGCCACCAGTGATTCGGGGTTCAATCAGCCCCAGCATTTT. The chain links TRBV24-1 to TRBJ1-5; no clear D gene. The length of the CDR3 is 14 residues. Germline V gene sequence: CDR1 KGHDR, CDR2 SFDVKD. Trimming left V 2 bases short and J 3 bases short, with 7 bases between.

The chain joins TRBV29-1 to TRBJ2-4, with D perhaps matching TRBD2 (7 bases). CDR1 is SQVTM and CDR2 is ANQGSEA in the germline V gene. The V end lost 7 bases, the J end lost 1 base, and 20 bases lay between the germline ends. The CDR3 spans 16 residues. CDR3 region: CSALKGGWEAKNIQYF. Here the CDR3 DNA reads TGCAGCGCCCTAAAGGGGGGGTGGGAGGCCAAAAACATTCAGTACTTC.

This sequence joins TRBV6-2 or TRBV6-3 and TRBJ2-7; D is undetermined. Germline V gives CDR1 MNHEY, CDR2 SVGEGT. Trimming removed 0 bases from V and 1 base from J, with 10 bases in between. The CDR3 length is 15 residues. DNA for the CDR3: TGTGCCAGCAGTTACTCGATGGTACAGTCCTACGAGCAGTACTTC. Translated, it gives CASSYSMVQSYEQYF.